The rows below give T cell receptor beta chains drawn from one sample of a study of shared clonotypes between healthy human individuals. The repertoire was sequenced with immunoSEQ multiplex PCR; TCRdb's copy has only in-frame clones and lacks some. The sample lists around 2.1 million clones, more than 90% occurring once. Sequencing was carried out using naive CD4+ T cells sorted from blood. The receptors here all came from a man aged 18 to 30 in good health. Each CDR3 is given with its conserved first and last residue. D genes are given only for firm matches. Some rows have no size entry. The others give once, few or many, or a class for an expanded clone.

>TRBJ1-5|TRBD1|.|TRBV11-2
CASNDRGGNQPQHF
TGTGCCAGCAACGACAGGGGAGGCAATCAGCCCCAGCATTTT
>TRBJ2-7|TRBD2|.|TRBV7-9
CASTEQLAGLSEQYF
TGTGCCAGCACCGAACAACTAGCGGGATTGAGCGAGCAGTACTTC
>TRBJ2-7|TRBD2|.|TRBV9
CASSPTGTSSLEQYF
TGTGCCAGCAGCCCAACCGGGACTAGCAGTCTCGAGCAGTACTTC
>TRBJ2-7|.|.|TRBV9
CASGRGSVGTYEQYF
TGTGCCAGCGGGCGGGGTTCTGTTGGGACCTACGAGCAGTACTTC
>TRBJ1-2|TRBD1|.|TRBV18
CASSLRTGDYGYTF
TGTGCCAGCTCGCTCCGGACAGGGGACTATGGCTACACCTTC
>TRBJ1-5|TRBD1|.|TRBV30
CAWSAGQGKWPQHF
TGTGCCTGGAGCGCGGGACAGGGAAAATGGCCCCAGCATTTT
>TRBJ1-1|.|.|TRBV18
CASSPLNSELEAFF
TGTGCCAGCTCACCACTTAACTCGGAACTTGAAGCTTTCTTT
>TRBJ2-3|TRBD2|.|TRBV28
CASSPSGPGGTDTQYF
TGTGCCAGCAGTCCCTCCGGGCCCGGGGGGACAGATACGCAGTATTTT
>TRBJ1-1|TRBD1|.|TRBV4-1
CASRPTGVTEAFF
TGCGCCAGCAGGCCGACAGGGGTAACTGAAGCTTTCTTT
>TRBJ2-1|TRBD2|.|TRBV11-3
CASSLGRGAFNEQFF
TGTGCCAGCAGCTTAGGGCGGGGGGCATTCAATGAGCAGTTCTTC
>TRBJ2-1|TRBD1|.|TRBV7-3
CASSLDRGGFNEQFF
TGTGCCAGCAGCCTGGACAGGGGAGGGTTCAATGAGCAGTTCTTC
>TRBJ1-6|.|once|TRBV4-3
CASSQGQHNSPLHF
TGCGCCAGCAGCCAAGGACAACATAATTCACCCCTCCACTTT
>TRBJ2-1|TRBD2|.|TRBV10-3
CAISIAGTSYNEQFF
TGTGCCATCAGTATAGCGGGAACCTCCTACAATGAGCAGTTCTTC
>TRBJ2-5|.|.|TRBV5-1
CASSSRRGQETQYF
TGCGCCAGCAGCAGTCGCAGAGGCCAAGAGACCCAGTACTTC
>TRBJ2-3|.|.|TRBV9
CASSVSVADTQYF
TGTGCCAGCAGCGTATCGGTCGCGGATACGCAGTATTTT
>TRBJ1-2|.|once|TRBV5-1
CASSLDRIGYTF
TGCGCCAGCAGCTTGGACCGGATTGGCTACACCTTC
>TRBJ2-5|TRBD2|.|TRBV5-1
CASSSGGVETQYF
TGCGCCAGCAGCTCGGGAGGGGTCGAGACCCAGTACTTC
>TRBJ2-3|.|.|TRBV21-1
CASSRNSHSGGRDTQYF
TGTGCCAGCAGCAGGAACAGTCATAGCGGGGGCCGAGATACGCAGTATTTT
>TRBJ2-3|TRBD1|.|TRBV5-1
CASNTGGARTDTQYF
TGCGCCAGCAACACAGGGGGTGCCCGAACAGATACGCAGTATTTT
>TRBJ2-7|TRBD1|.|TRBV5-4
CASSLPGTGSYEQYF
TGTGCCAGCAGCTTACCCGGGACAGGGTCCTACGAGCAGTACTTC
>TRBJ2-1|TRBD1|.|TRBV7-2
CASSVGTDHNEQFF
TGTGCCAGCAGTGTTGGGACAGACCACAATGAGCAGTTCTTC
>TRBJ1-6|.|.|TRBV5-1
CASSWDSSVSPLHF
TGCGCCAGCAGCTGGGACTCCTCTGTTTCACCCCTCCACTTT
>TRBJ1-3|.|.|TRBV5-1
CASSQPSGRVGNTIYF
TGCGCCAGCAGCCAACCCTCGGGCAGGGTTGGAAACACCATATATTTT
>TRBJ2-5|.|.|TRBV4-1
CASSQDNRYQETQYF
TGCGCCAGCAGCCAAGATAACAGGTACCAAGAGACCCAGTACTTC
>TRBJ2-6|.|.|TRBV2
CASRLGSGANVLTF
TGTGCCAGCAGATTAGGCTCTGGGGCCAACGTCCTGACTTTC
>TRBJ2-2|.|.|TRBV10-2
CASRAANTGELFF
TGCGCCAGCAGGGCCGCCAACACCGGGGAGCTGTTTTTT
>TRBJ1-4|.|.|TRBV11-1
CASSLRKPAGSTNEKLFF
TGTGCCAGCAGCTTGAGGAAGCCGGCGGGGTCAACTAATGAAAAACTGTTTTTT
>TRBJ1-5|.|.|TRBV19
CASSPPNQPQHF
TGTGCCAGTAGTCCCCCCAATCAGCCCCAGCATTTT
>TRBJ2-7|.|.|TRBV9
CASSVEWRGREEQYF
TGTGCCAGCAGCGTAGAGTGGCGTGGGCGCGAAGAGCAGTACTTC
>TRBJ2-7|.|.|TRBV19
CASSIGGISYEQYF
TGTGCCAGTAGTATAGGAGGGATCTCCTACGAGCAGTACTTC
>TRBJ2-7|TRBD2|.|TRBV7-2
CASSFDLAGATYEQYF
TGTGCCAGCAGCTTCGATCTAGCGGGGGCAACCTACGAGCAGTACTTC
>TRBJ1-2|TRBD1|.|TRBV7-8
CASSLVGQGESGNYGYTF
TGTGCCAGCAGCTTAGTGGGACAGGGGGAATCGGGTAACTATGGCTACACCTTC
>TRBJ1-5|TRBD1|.|TRBV5-1
CASSAGQAGQPQHF
TGCGCCAGCAGCGCGGGACAGGCCGGCCAGCCCCAGCATTTT
>TRBJ1-1|.|.|TRBV5-1
CASSLTAMNTEAFF
TGCGCCAGCAGCTTGACAGCCATGAACACTGAAGCTTTCTTT
>TRBJ2-7|.|.|TRBV19
CASSRTDSYEQYF
TGTGCCAGTAGCCGGACAGATTCCTACGAGCAGTACTTC
>TRBJ1-1|.|.|TRBV28
CASMANTEAFF
TGTGCCAGCATGGCCAACACTGAAGCTTTCTTT
>TRBJ2-7|TRBD1|.|TRBV7-9
CASSWTGGSEQYF
TGTGCCAGCAGCTGGACAGGTGGAAGCGAGCAGTACTTC
>TRBJ1-1|.|.|TRBV2
CASSEALAFPNTEAFF
TGTGCCAGCAGTGAAGCGCTCGCGTTTCCGAACACTGAAGCTTTCTTT
>TRBJ2-2|.|.|TRBV28
CASSFRGTSTGELFF
TGTGCCAGCAGTTTCCGCGGAACGAGCACCGGGGAGCTGTTTTTT
>TRBJ1-1|.|few|TRBV30
CAWSVDMNTEAFF
TGTGCCTGGAGCGTCGACATGAACACTGAAGCTTTCTTT
>TRBJ1-2|.|.|TRBV28
CASSLVSQHGYTF
TGTGCCAGCAGTTTGGTATCCCAACATGGCTACACCTTC
>TRBJ2-7|.|.|TRBV5-1
CASRGEYEQYF
TGCGCCAGCAGAGGAGAGTACGAGCAGTACTTC
>TRBJ2-1|TRBD1|.|TRBV10-3
CATANRGPYNEQFF
TGTGCCACAGCAAATAGGGGGCCCTACAATGAGCAGTTCTTC
>TRBJ1-1|.|.|TRBV11-3
CASSSVGNTEAFF
TGTGCCAGCAGCAGCGTAGGGAACACTGAAGCTTTCTTT
>TRBJ1-1|.|.|TRBV5-6
CASSLAKLNTEAFF
TGTGCCAGCAGCTTGGCCAAACTGAACACTGAAGCTTTCTTT
>TRBJ1-2|TRBD1|.|TRBV10-3
CAISESRDRGKIANYGYTF
TGTGCCATCAGTGAGTCCCGGGACAGGGGTAAGATAGCTAACTATGGCTACACCTTC
>TRBJ2-5|TRBD2|.|TRBV18
CASSRGLAGVEMETQYF
TGTGCCAGCTCACGAGGACTAGCGGGAGTGGAAATGGAGACCCAGTACTTC
>TRBJ1-1|.|.|TRBV30
CAWSVRGAWDTEAFF
TGTGCCTGGAGTGTACGGGGGGCCTGGGACACTGAAGCTTTCTTT
>TRBJ1-1|.|.|TRBV28
CASSLSAGKNTEAFF
TGTGCCAGCAGTTTATCTGCAGGGAAGAACACTGAAGCTTTCTTT
>TRBJ2-7|TRBD1|.|TRBV19
CASRETGSSYEQYF
TGTGCCAGTCGCGAGACAGGGAGCTCCTACGAGCAGTACTTC
>TRBJ1-3|.|.|TRBV6-1
CASSEVAGWISGNTIYF
TGTGCCAGCAGTGAAGTCGCAGGGTGGATTTCGGGAAACACCATATATTTT
>TRBJ2-5|.|once|TRBV18
CASSERRGETQYF
TGTGCCAGCTCCGAGAGGCGGGGAGAGACCCAGTACTTC
>TRBJ2-3|TRBD1|.|TRBV18
CASSGRQGTADTQYF
TGTGCCAGCTCAGGAAGACAGGGGACGGCAGATACGCAGTATTTT
>TRBJ2-5|TRBD1|.|TRBV7-9
CASSATGVETQYF
TGTGCCAGCAGCGCGACAGGGGTAGAGACCCAGTACTTC
>TRBJ2-1|.|.|TRBV4-1
CASSLGASEQFF
TGCGCCAGTTCTTTAGGAGCCAGTGAGCAGTTCTTC
>TRBJ1-1|.|.|TRBV29-1
CSASGRGNTEAFF
TGCAGCGCTTCGGGGCGGGGTAACACTGAAGCTTTCTTT
>TRBJ2-5|.|.|TRBV5-1
CASRSTGEFGTQYF
TGCGCCAGCAGATCAACCGGGGAATTCGGGACCCAGTACTTC
>TRBJ1-2|TRBD1|.|TRBV5-1
CASSRDDRGYGYTF
TGCGCCAGCAGCAGGGACGACAGGGGCTATGGCTACACCTTC
>TRBJ1-1|.|.|TRBV18
CASSLRNTEAFF
TGTGCCAGCTCACTAAGGAACACTGAAGCTTTCTTT
>TRBJ1-3|.|.|TRBV11-3
CAFPGGYSGNTIYF
TGTGCCTTCCCGGGGGGTTACTCTGGAAACACCATATATTTT